This is a list of T cell receptor beta chains from one sample in a study of T cells in Graves' hyperthyroidism and ophthalmopathy. TCRdb re-called the multiplex PCR reads with MiXCR, one entry per CDR3 protein. The sample consists of a few hundred thousand distinct CDR3 sequences, 16% of them appearing once. Sequencing was performed on blood. Receptor source: a woman younger than 45 with Graves' ophthalmopathy. CDR3s include the opening cysteine and the closing phenylalanine or tryptophan. A D gene is named only where the DNA matches it firmly. Not all rows give a size; the values are once, few, many and, for expanded clones, a class.

abundance,d_gene,v_gene,j_gene,CDR3aa,CDR3nt
many,TRBD1,TRBV11-2,TRBJ2-7,CASSLLRTGTANEQYF,TGTGCCAGCAGCTTGCTACGGACAGGGACTGCCAACGAGCAGTACTTC
few,TRBD2,TRBV10-3,TRBJ2-1,CAISSLAGVGNEQFF,TGTGCCATCTCGTCTCTAGCGGGAGTAGGAAATGAGCAGTTCTTC
many,TRBD2,TRBV11-3,TRBJ2-1,CASSATNRLAGGLGNEQFF,TGTGCCAGCAGCGCTACTAATAGACTAGCGGGAGGTTTAGGGAATGAGCAGTTCTTC
few,TRBD1,TRBV3-1,TRBJ1-4,CASSRHSRGRWEKLFF,TGTGCCAGCAGCCGACACTCCAGGGGGCGTTGGGAAAAACTGTTTTTT
NA,TRBD2,TRBV6-2/TRBV6-3,TRBJ2-3,CASSRLAADTQYF,TGTGCCAGCAGTCGACTAGCGGCAGATACGCAGTATTTT
many,NA,TRBV11-2,TRBJ2-5,CASSLVGGASETQYF,TGTGCCAGCAGCTTAGTGGGCGGAGCCAGCGAGACCCAGTACTTC
NA,NA,TRBV20-1,TRBJ2-6,CSASFRGTGANVLTF,TGCAGTGCTAGTTTCAGGGGCACAGGGGCCAACGTCCTGACTTTC
NA,NA,TRBV6-4,TRBJ2-1,CASSDGAEIGNEQFF,TGTGCCAGCAGTGACGGGGCAGAGATAGGGAATGAGCAGTTCTTC
NA,NA,TRBV4-3,TRBJ1-5,CASSQDWFGGGDPQPQHF,TGCGCCAGCAGCCAAGACTGGTTTGGTGGGGGGGACCCTCAGCCCCAGCATTTT
many,TRBD2,TRBV6-2/TRBV6-3,TRBJ2-1,CASTQFAGDGYEQFF,TGTGCCAGCACCCAATTCGCGGGAGATGGGTATGAGCAGTTCTTC
few,NA,TRBV12-3/TRBV12-4,TRBJ2-7,CASSPNSGEQYF,TGTGCCAGCAGCCCTAACAGTGGCGAGCAGTACTTC
few,NA,TRBV28,TRBJ1-4,CASSSGGPASEKLFF,TGTGCCAGCAGTTCTGGTGGGCCCGCTAGCGAAAAACTGTTTTTT
few,TRBD2,TRBV20-1,TRBJ2-1,CSATTSGRAGEQFF,TGCAGTGCTACTACTAGCGGGAGGGCAGGGGAGCAGTTCTTC
NA,TRBD2,TRBV13,TRBJ2-7,CASSALGAGVFYEQYF,TGTGCCAGCAGCGCCCTAGGAGCGGGAGTTTTCTACGAGCAGTACTTC
NA,TRBD1,TRBV5-1,TRBJ2-1,CASSEGQGVSYNEQFF,TGCGCCAGCAGCGAGGGACAGGGGGTATCCTACAATGAGCAGTTCTTC
NA,TRBD2,TRBV7-2,TRBJ2-7,CASSSPVTSGPYEQYF,TGTGCCAGCAGCTCCCCGGTTACTAGCGGTCCATACGAGCAGTACTTC
NA,NA,TRBV7-2,TRBJ2-3,CASSLGRVNTDTRYF,TGTGCCAGCAGCTTAGGTCGGGTGAACACAGATACGCGGTATTTT
many,NA,TRBV28,TRBJ1-2,CASSPGTGYGYTF,TGTGCCAGCAGCCCCGGGACTGGGTATGGCTACACCTTC
many,TRBD1,TRBV28,TRBJ2-3,CASSPWTGGVSDTQYF,TGTGCCAGCAGTCCATGGACAGGGGGCGTCTCGGATACGCAGTATTTT
few,NA,TRBV4-3,TRBJ2-1,CASSQDWAASAYNEQFF,TGCGCCAGCAGCCAAGATTGGGCGGCATCTGCCTACAATGAGCAGTTCTTC
NA,TRBD2,TRBV6-4,TRBJ2-3,CASSPSGSFADTQYF,TGTGCCAGCAGCCCTAGCGGGAGCTTTGCAGATACGCAGTATTTT
NA,TRBD2,TRBV7-8,TRBJ2-3,CASSSPSGSHTDTQYF,TGTGCCAGCAGCTCGCCTAGCGGGTCCCACACAGATACGCAGTATTTT
many,NA,TRBV28,TRBJ1-2,CASSLRGSGVRYPYGYTF,TGTGCCAGCAGTTTAAGGGGGTCGGGGGTGAGGTATCCCTATGGCTACACCTTC
NA,TRBD1,TRBV24-1,TRBJ2-5,CATSDWEGGREVQYF,TGTGCCACCAGTGATTGGGAAGGGGGCCGTGAGGTCCAGTACTTC
NA,NA,TRBV6-1,TRBJ1-5,CASSEWAYNQPQHF,TGTGCCAGCAGTGAATGGGCTTACAATCAGCCCCAGCATTTT
few,TRBD2,TRBV28,TRBJ2-3,CASRPPGLAGRGTDTQYF,TGTGCCAGCAGACCCCCGGGACTAGCGGGAAGGGGGACAGATACGCAGTATTTT
NA,NA,TRBV15,TRBJ1-6,CATSRESGTKSPLHF,TGTGCCACCAGCAGAGAGTCCGGGACAAAATCACCCCTCCACTTT
many,NA,TRBV20-1,TRBJ2-3,CSARMVTDTQYF,TGCAGTGCTAGAATGGTTACAGATACGCAGTATTTT
many,TRBD1,TRBV29-1,TRBJ2-1,CSVEDDQGADNEQFF,TGCAGCGTTGAAGATGATCAGGGGGCGGACAATGAGCAGTTCTTC
many,TRBD1,TRBV18,TRBJ2-4,CASSPRGTGENIQYF,TGTGCCAGCTCACCACGGGGTACAGGGGAAAACATTCAGTACTTC
many,NA,TRBV10-3,TRBJ2-7,CAIRPGDTLAYEQYF,TGTGCCATCAGACCGGGGGACACCCTTGCCTACGAGCAGTACTTC
many,NA,TRBV24-1,TRBJ2-3,CATSDFTSGSTDTQYF,TGTGCCACCAGTGATTTCACTAGTGGAAGCACAGATACGCAGTATTTT
few,NA,TRBV4-3,TRBJ2-3,CASSQRGETDTQYF,TGCGCCAGCAGCCAACGAGGTGAGACAGATACGCAGTATTTT
NA,NA,TRBV6-2/TRBV6-3,TRBJ2-1,CASSAGSNNEQFF,TGTGCCAGCAGCGCCGGGTCAAACAATGAGCAGTTCTTC
NA,TRBD1,TRBV5-6,TRBJ1-6,CASSLPGQHNSPLHF,TGTGCCAGCAGCCTCCCGGGACAGCATAATTCACCCCTCCACTTT
many,NA,TRBV28,TRBJ1-1,CASSSLSTEAFF,TGTGCCAGCAGTTCCCTAAGCACTGAAGCTTTCTTT
few,NA,TRBV9,TRBJ2-1,CASSVILGNEQFF,TGTGCCAGCAGCGTGATCCTGGGCAATGAGCAGTTCTTC
many,TRBD1,TRBV5-1,TRBJ2-7,CASSLPDRVSYEQYF,TGCGCCAGCAGTCTTCCCGACAGGGTATCCTACGAGCAGTACTTC
NA,NA,TRBV7-9,TRBJ1-1,CASTGLTGEAFF,TGTGCCAGCACCGGGCTAACTGGGGAAGCTTTCTTT
many,NA,TRBV30,TRBJ1-2,CALKDSGYGYTF,TGTGCCCTAAAGGACTCGGGGTATGGCTACACCTTC
NA,NA,TRBV7-2,TRBJ1-2,CAGSFIGYTF,TGTGCCGGGAGCTTTATCGGCTACACCTTC
few,NA,TRBV4-1,TRBJ1-5,CASSLYVTSNQPQHF,TGCGCCAGCAGCCTTTATGTTACATCGAATCAGCCCCAGCATTTT
NA,NA,TRBV4-3,TRBJ2-7,CASSQELSAPYEQYF,TGCGCCAGCAGCCAGGAACTCTCCGCGCCCTACGAGCAGTACTTC
NA,TRBD2,TRBV3-1,TRBJ2-2,CASSFSRTSGSSGELFF,TGTGCCAGCAGCTTTTCTAGGACTAGCGGGAGCTCCGGGGAGCTGTTTTTT
many,NA,TRBV7-8,TRBJ1-5,CASSLLVSSNQPQHF,TGTGCCAGCAGCTTACTAGTATCTAGCAATCAGCCCCAGCATTTT
many,TRBD2,TRBV3-1,TRBJ2-1,CASSQGLVLAGPGRQFF,TGTGCCAGCAGCCAAGGGCTTGTACTAGCGGGCCCCGGGCGGCAGTTCTTC
NA,TRBD2,TRBV6-1,TRBJ2-7,CASSSGGGGAYEQYF,TGTGCCAGCAGCTCCGGGGGGGGGGGCGCCTACGAGCAGTACTTC
many,NA,TRBV15,TRBJ1-5,CATSRGRSGAYGNQPQHF,TGTGCCACCAGCAGAGGAAGGTCAGGGGCTTATGGCAATCAGCCCCAGCATTTT
many,NA,TRBV13,TRBJ2-5,CASSSRTAQETQYF,TGTGCCAGCAGCTCCCGGACTGCCCAAGAGACCCAGTACTTC
few,NA,TRBV27,TRBJ2-5,CARALVQETQYF,TGTGCCAGAGCCCTAGTCCAAGAGACCCAGTACTTC
many,NA,TRBV30,TRBJ2-1,CAWSVTGRANEQFF,TGTGCCTGGAGTGTAACAGGGAGGGCCAATGAGCAGTTCTTC
many,TRBD1,TRBV7-2,TRBJ2-5,CASSSDRLRSETQYF,TGTGCCAGCAGCTCGGACAGGTTGAGATCAGAGACCCAGTACTTC
many,NA,TRBV2,TRBJ2-7,CASSEWRGENYEQYF,TGTGCCAGCAGTGAATGGAGGGGGGAAAACTACGAGCAGTACTTC
NA,NA,TRBV10-3,TRBJ1-4,CAISGTETNEKLFF,TGTGCCATCAGTGGGACCGAAACTAATGAAAAACTGTTTTTT
NA,NA,TRBV5-1,TRBJ2-2,CASSLVLNTGELFF,TGCGCCAGCAGCTTGGTTTTGAACACCGGGGAGCTGTTTTTT
NA,TRBD1,TRBV3-1,TRBJ2-1,CASNRAGTGANEQFF,TGTGCCAGCAACAGGGCTGGGACAGGGGCAAATGAGCAGTTCTTC
NA,NA,TRBV2,TRBJ2-7,CASSLGRNRALEQYF,TGTGCAAGTTCGTTGGGTAGGAACAGGGCACTCGAGCAGTACTTC
many,NA,TRBV20-1,TRBJ2-5,CSARDIRELETQYF,TGCAGTGCTAGAGATATCAGGGAATTAGAGACCCAGTACTTC
many,NA,TRBV7-8,TRBJ1-6,CASSPSVPANGSPLHF,TGTGCCAGCAGCCCCTCAGTGCCGGCGAACGGTTCACCCCTCCACTTT
NA,TRBD1,TRBV6-2/TRBV6-3,TRBJ2-3,CASSYNQDRGPDTQYF,TGTGCCAGCAGTTATAATCAGGACAGGGGCCCAGATACGCAGTATTTT